This T cell receptor beta chain is drawn from a study of T cell responses to AZD1222 COVID-19 vaccine. Overall study context: Pooled together were second doses at about 4 or about 12 weeks.

This clone was detected once. Its antigen is not known. TCRdb's copy holds only in-frame clones and misses some; the assay was immunoSEQ multiplex PCR. In the table there are approximately 120,000 clones, 80% to 90% of which are singletons. Findings of the study overall: Among those given AZD1222, only five or six were seropositive at baseline. White British ancestry dominated among donors, who included more females, and clonal diversity was possibly underestimated. Compared with day 0, the breadth and depth of the Spike-specific TCR repertoire rose significantly after two doses of AZD1222.

Trimming took off 2 bases at V and 3 bases at J, with 14 bases between the two ends. Germline lookup yields CDR1 SNHLY and CDR2 FYNNEI. The CDR3 covers 15 residues. This specimen consisted of peripheral blood, obtained on day 0 of AZD1222 vaccination. The chain carries TRBV2 and TRBJ2-7, with D possibly being TRBD1 (5 bases). This clonotype originated in an adult in good health. For the CDR3, the DNA is TGTGCCAGCAGTGAACCGACAGATATGAACTACGAGCAGTACTTC. This sequence encodes CASSEPTDMNYEQYF. The full variable domain, completed using reference TRBV2 and TRBJ2-7, is EPEVTQTPSHQVTQMGQEVILRCVPISNHLYFYWYRQILGQKVEFLVSFYNNEISEKSEIFDDQFSVERPDGSNFTLKIRSTKLEDSAMYFCASSEPTDMNYEQYFGPGTRLTVT.